This is a list of T cell receptor beta chains from one sample in a study of a mutant IDH1 vaccine in newly diagnosed glioma. Clones were sequenced by immunoSEQ multiplex PCR, and TCRdb holds only the in-frame ones, with some missing. The sample holds about 100,000 clones, roughly 75% seen once. Sequencing was performed on PBMCs, taken from a glioma patient treated with radiotherapy, temozolomide or both. All receptors come from a man aged 35-49 years with glioma. The CDR3 runs from the conserved cysteine through the conserved F or W. D genes are given only for firm matches. The size of a clone is reported for some rows only, either as once, few or many, or as a class for expanded clones.

V gene	J gene	D gene	clone size	CDR3 protein	CDR3 DNA
TRBV4-2	TRBJ2-1	TRBD2	NA	CASSQVIAGGWNEQFF	TGTGCCAGCAGCCAAGTGATAGCGGGAGGATGGAATGAGCAGTTCTTC
TRBV4-2	TRBJ1-1	NA	NA	CASSPSPAGWGDTEAFF	TGTGCCAGCAGCCCATCCCCCGCAGGGTGGGGGGACACTGAAGCTTTCTTT
TRBV6-5	TRBJ2-7	NA	NA	CASSTAVGGLYEQYF	TGTGCCAGCAGTACAGCGGTGGGGGGGCTCTACGAGCAGTACTTC
TRBV7-9	TRBJ1-1	TRBD1	few	CASRVDRGSTEAFF	TGTGCCAGCAGGGTGGACAGGGGGAGCACTGAAGCTTTCTTT
TRBV6-6	TRBJ2-5	TRBD2	NA	CASSEGGWQETQYF	TGTGCCAGCAGCGAGGGAGGGTGGCAAGAGACCCAGTACTTC
TRBV29-1	TRBJ2-2	NA	NA	CSVDRQPNTGELFF	TGCAGCGTTGATCGTCAGCCGAACACCGGGGAGCTGTTTTTT
TRBV7-3	TRBJ2-3	TRBD2	NA	CASSSGLAGEADTQYF	TGTGCCAGCAGCTCCGGACTAGCGGGAGAGGCAGATACGCAGTATTTT
TRBV7-6	TRBJ2-5	NA	NA	CASSLTRLGETQYF	TGTGCCAGCAGCCTGACGCGGTTGGGCGAGACCCAGTACTTC
TRBV19	TRBJ2-6	TRBD1	NA	CASSIGGQGRTLQYSGANVLTF	TGTGCCAGTAGTATAGGGGGACAGGGCAGAACCCTCCAATACTCTGGGGCCAACGTCCTGACTTTC
TRBV7-9	TRBJ1-6	NA	NA	CASSVGTALYNSPLHF	TGTGCCAGCAGCGTTGGGACCGCCCTCTATAATTCACCCCTCCACTTT
TRBV6-1	TRBJ2-5	NA	NA	CASMDWYF	TGTGCCTCCATGGACTGGTACTTC
TRBV9	TRBJ2-2	NA	few	CASSVVDGAGELFF	TGTGCCAGCAGCGTAGTCGATGGGGCCGGGGAGCTGTTTTTT
TRBV28	TRBJ2-3	NA	NA	CASSPFGGTDTQYF	TGTGCCAGCAGTCCCTTTGGGGGAACAGATACGCAGTATTTT
TRBV4-3	TRBJ2-6	NA	NA	CASSLDRGGIDSGANVLTF	TGCGCCAGCAGCCTCGATAGGGGGGGTATAGACTCTGGGGCCAACGTCCTGACTTTC
TRBV7-2	TRBJ2-7	NA	NA	CASSRTVSYEQYF	TGTGCCAGCAGCAGGACAGTTTCCTACGAGCAGTACTTC
TRBV7-2	TRBJ2-5	TRBD1	NA	CASSGGLGTVLQETQYF	TGTGCCAGCAGCGGGGGTCTGGGGACAGTCCTCCAAGAGACCCAGTACTTC
TRBV9	TRBJ2-7	NA	NA	CASSVGGSSYEQYF	TGTGCCAGCAGCGTTGGGGGCAGTTCCTACGAGCAGTACTTC
TRBV5-4	TRBJ2-3	NA	NA	CASSQPGDTQYF	TGTGCCAGCAGCCAACCAGGAGATACGCAGTATTTT
TRBV5-4	TRBJ1-2	TRBD1	NA	CASSLRQGHGYTF	TGTGCCAGCAGCTTGCGACAGGGCCATGGCTACACCTTC
TRBV29-1	TRBJ2-1	TRBD2	NA	CSVASGRALNEQFF	TGCAGCGTCGCTAGCGGGAGGGCCCTCAATGAGCAGTTCTTC
TRBV11-2	TRBJ1-5	NA	NA	CASSLEAGRNQPQHF	TGTGCCAGCAGCTTAGAGGCGGGCCGCAATCAGCCCCAGCATTTT
TRBV4-2	TRBJ2-1	TRBD1	NA	CASSLQEAGTGGYKQFF	TGTGCCAGCAGCCTCCAAGAGGCCGGGACAGGGGGTTATAAGCAGTTCTTC
TRBV4-2	TRBJ1-6	NA	NA	CASSQDQTGINSPLHF	TGTGCCAGCAGCCAAGATCAAACAGGGATTAATTCACCCCTCCACTTT
TRBV27	TRBJ2-7	NA	NA	CASSIYRYYDEQYF	TGTGCCAGCAGTATATACCGATACTACGACGAGCAGTACTTC
TRBV6-6	TRBJ2-1	NA	few	CASSYGREQFF	TGTGCCAGCAGTTACGGGAGAGAGCAGTTCTTC
TRBV18	TRBJ1-3	NA	NA	CASSPPNPGRSSGNTIYF	TGTGCCAGCTCACCACCTAATCCGGGACGGAGCTCTGGAAACACCATATATTTT
TRBV7-2	TRBJ2-7	TRBD1	NA	CASSLVGDRSYEQYF	TGTGCCAGCAGCTTAGTCGGGGACAGAAGCTACGAGCAGTACTTC
TRBV6-6	TRBJ1-2	TRBD1	NA	CASRDPGQGGGGYTF	TGTGCCAGCAGAGATCCGGGACAGGGAGGAGGTGGCTACACCTTC
TRBV29-1	TRBJ2-5	NA	NA	CSVEDRGQETQYF	TGCAGCGTTGAAGACAGGGGCCAAGAGACCCAGTACTTC
TRBV11-1	TRBJ1-1	NA	few	CASSLGRNTEAFF	TGTGCCAGCAGCTTAGGCCGGAACACTGAAGCTTTCTTT
TRBV30	TRBJ2-7	TRBD1	NA	CAWVDRGRYEQYF	TGTGCCTGGGTTGACAGGGGTCGCTACGAGCAGTACTTC
TRBV19	TRBJ1-4	TRBD1	NA	CACRQGQNEKLFF	TGTGCCTGTCGACAGGGTCAAAATGAAAAACTGTTTTTT
TRBV7-2	TRBJ2-7	TRBD1	NA	CASSLEFRGRSYRYEQYF	TGTGCCAGCAGCTTAGAATTCAGGGGGCGTTCTTACAGGTACGAGCAGTACTTC
TRBV28	TRBJ1-4	NA	many	CASSLPNEKLFF	TGTGCCAGCAGTTTACCAAATGAAAAACTGTTTTTT
TRBV18	TRBJ1-1	NA	NA	CASSPGKEAFF	TGTGCCAGCTCACCTGGCAAAGAAGCTTTCTTT
TRBV30	TRBJ1-3	NA	few	CAWSRGNTIYF	TGTGCCTGGAGCCGGGGAAACACCATATATTTT
TRBV4-1	TRBJ1-5	NA	NA	CASSPPSLGFSNQPQHF	TGCGCCAGCAGCCCACCCTCCCTAGGCTTTAGCAATCAGCCCCAGCATTTT
TRBV5-1	TRBJ2-7	TRBD2	NA	CASSSGLAGVYEQYF	TGCGCCAGCAGCTCTGGACTAGCTGGGGTCTACGAGCAGTACTTC
TRBV5-4	TRBJ1-2	NA	NA	CASSQLMIGGGYTF	TGTGCCAGCAGTCAGCTCATGATCGGGGGCGGCTACACCTTC
TRBV18	TRBJ1-4	NA	NA	CASSSKEKLFF	TGTGCCAGCTCCTCAAAGGAAAAACTGTTTTTT
TRBV4-2	TRBJ2-7	NA	NA	CASSQDANYEQYF	TGTGCCAGCAGCCAAGATGCGAACTACGAGCAGTACTTC
TRBV27	TRBJ2-7	NA	NA	CASSPQGYEQYF	TGTGCCAGCAGTCCGCAGGGGTACGAGCAGTACTTC
TRBV6-5	TRBJ1-2	NA	NA	CASSYSDTTNYGYTF	TGTGCCAGCAGTTACTCGGACACTACTAACTATGGCTACACCTTC
TRBV5-4	TRBJ1-5	TRBD1	many	CASSSGGSNQPQHF	TGTGCCAGCAGCTCAGGGGGCAGCAATCAGCCCCAGCATTTT
TRBV9	TRBJ2-5	NA	NA	CASSGGAPETQYF	TGTGCCAGCAGCGGGGGGGCCCCAGAGACCCAGTACTTC
TRBV19	TRBJ2-2	NA	NA	CASNYLTGELFF	TGTGCCAGTAATTATCTGACCGGGGAGCTGTTTTTT
TRBV7-9	TRBJ1-2	NA	once	CASSLTAGTAMGGYTF	TGTGCCAGCAGCTTAACTGCAGGGACGGCGATGGGAGGCTACACCTTC
TRBV11-1	TRBJ2-1	NA	NA	CASSLVAREQFF	TGTGCCAGCAGCTTAGTGGCTCGGGAGCAGTTCTTC
TRBV5-6	TRBJ2-3	NA	NA	CASSVGPPTDTQYF	TGTGCCAGCAGCGTCGGCCCCCCCACAGATACGCAGTATTTT
TRBV20-1	TRBJ1-1	NA	once	CSARSGGEAFF	TGCAGTGCTAGGTCCGGGGGTGAAGCTTTCTTT
TRBV7-9	TRBJ1-5	NA	NA	CASSLTGKANQPQHF	TGTGCCAGCAGCCTTACAGGGAAAGCCAATCAGCCCCAGCATTTT
TRBV15	TRBJ1-1	NA	few	CATSRRLGGDTEAFF	TGTGCCACCAGCAGGAGACTGGGTGGTGACACTGAAGCTTTCTTT
TRBV5-1	TRBJ2-3	NA	few	CASSLTGTGRDTQYF	TGCGCCAGCAGCTTAACCGGGACTGGAAGAGATACGCAGTATTTT
TRBV9	TRBJ2-7	NA	NA	CASSVEEGGSYEQYF	TGTGCCAGCAGCGTAGAGGAGGGCGGGTCCTACGAGCAGTACTTC
TRBV2	TRBJ1-4	TRBD1	NA	CASSLDREGEKLFF	TGTGCCAGCAGTTTAGACAGGGAGGGCGAAAAACTGTTTTTT